One and the same sample provided the 7 T cell receptor beta chains below, sequenced in a study of control samples from healthy donors and cancer patients. TCRdb's table, derived via immunoSEQ multiplex PCR, lists solely in-frame clones and lacks some. Of over 100,000 clones detected, 92% appear once; the ten largest clones hold 2.5%. The sample consisted of blood. These receptors were obtained from a woman under 30 in good health.

CDR3 protein: CASSLWVAYEQYF. The CDR3 DNA reads TGTGCCAGCAGCTTGTGGGTAGCCTACGAGCAGTACTTC. The chain recombines TRBV5-5 with TRBJ2-7; D gene uncertain. V gave up 1 base and J gave up 2 bases, with 7 bases separating them. This CDR3 region has 13 residues. Per the germline V gene, CDR1 is SGHKS and CDR2 is YYEKEE (reference sequence).

V and J are TRBV19 and TRBJ2-7, with 13 positions matching TRBD2. Germline loops: CDR1 LNHDA, CDR2 SQIVND (reference sequence). With V trimmed by 5 bases and J by 0 bases, 10 bases remained unmatched. The CDR3 covers 18 residues. Written as DNA, the CDR3 is TGTGCCAGTAGTCCCGGACTAGCGGGAGCGCTGAGCTCCTACGAGCAGTACTTC. The encoded protein is CASSPGLAGALSSYEQYF.

The chain is built from TRBV10-2 and TRBJ1-5; D may be TRBD1 (5 bases). The V gene's germline CDR1 is WSHSY and CDR2 SAAADI. This CDR3 region has 20 residues. The V end lost 3 bases, the J end lost 0 bases, and 24 bases lay between the germline ends. The CDR3 region is CASSELPGPDGSYSNQPQHF. Written as DNA, the CDR3 is TGCGCCAGCAGTGAACTCCCGGGGCCAGACGGATCTTATAGCAATCAGCCCCAGCATTTT.

The V gene is TRBV7-4, the J gene TRBJ2-2, with TRBD2 identical over 8 bases. With 6 bases clipped from V and 4 bases from J, the junction kept 7 bases outside the gene matches. This CDR3 region has 15 residues. The germline gives CDR1 SGHVT, CDR2 SQSDAQ. The CDR3 DNA sequence: TGTGCCAGCAGTCAAGGACTAGCTGGCACCGGGGAGCTGTTTTTT. Translating gives CASSQGLAGTGELFF.

The chain recombines TRBV10-1 with TRBJ2-7, with 9 positions matching TRBD1. Per the germline V gene, CDR1 is WNHNN and CDR2 is SYGVQD (reference sequence). The CDR3 is made up of 14 amino acids. Trimming took 4 bases from V and 4 from J; bases not matched to a gene: 5. The CDR3 loop is CASSVGTGSYEQYF. CDR3 coding DNA: TGCGCCAGCAGTGTTGGGACAGGGTCTTACGAGCAGTACTTC.

V and J are TRBV27 and TRBJ2-7; D is uncertain. The germline CDR1 and CDR2 sequences are MNHEY and SMNVEV (reference sequence). The V and J ends lost 5 bases and 1 base respectively, with 9 bases between them. This CDR3 comprises 13 residues. The CDR3 sequence: CASSRTDSYEQYF. In DNA, the CDR3 is TGTGCCAGCAGTAGGACCGATTCCTACGAGCAGTACTTC.

The chain joins TRBV19 to TRBJ1-2; D ambiguous. The V gene's germline CDR1 is LNHDA and CDR2 SQIVND (reference sequence). V was shortened by 3 bases and J by 6 bases, with 14 bases between the two germline ends. There are 14 residues in the CDR3. The CDR3 protein is CASSIQGSRNGYTF. The CDR3 DNA is TGTGCCAGTAGTATCCAAGGGAGTAGAAATGGCTACACCTTC. Full variable domain (missing parts from reference TRBV19 and TRBJ1-2): DGGITQSPKYLFRKEGQNVTLSCEQNLNHDAMYWYRQDPGQGLRLIYYSQIVNDFQKGDIAEGYSVSREKKESFPLTVTSAQKNPTAFYLCASSIQGSRNGYTFGSGTRLTVV.